This T cell receptor beta chain stems from a study of OX40 agonist ivuxolimab in advanced cancers. Profiled with immunoSEQ multiplex PCR; TCRdb holds only in-frame clones, not every one. The table lists approximately 91,000 clones, 70% to 90% of them singletons, with 0.5% in the top ten. Germline CDR1 and CDR2: SGHRS and YFSETQ. This CDR3 contains 15 residues. Trimming took off 3 bases at V and 0 bases at J, with 9 bases between the two ends. This receptor was identified in an adult with an advanced solid tumor such as melanoma, head and neck, liver or kidney cancer. The chain recombines TRBV5-1 with TRBJ2-2, with D possibly called TRBD1 or TRBD2 (5 bases each). The specimen was CD4+ or CD8+ T cells sorted from blood, collected in a trial of the OX40 agonist ivuxolimab. The CDR3 sequence: CASSYGTANTGELFF. The CDR3 DNA follows: TGCGCCAGCAGCTACGGGACGGCGAACACCGGGGAGCTGTTTTTT.